This TCR beta chain appears in the sequencing data of a study of PD-1 blockade in mismatch repair-deficient tumors. As for this clone: Its antigen is still unknown.

Clones were sequenced by immunoSEQ multiplex PCR, and TCRdb holds only the in-frame ones, with some missing. Of fewer than 13,000 clones in the sample, approximately 90% were seen once. Time point of the sample: roughly ten-day in vitro stimulation with candidate neoantigen peptide 3. Germline lookup yields CDR1 SGHTA and CDR2 FQGTGA. The CDR3 totals 14 residues. The trim removed 5 bases at V and 1 base at J, leaving 3 bases unmatched. The source was cells cultured in vitro, collected from a patient treated with pembrolizumab. The chain carries TRBV7-3 and TRBJ2-3, with 7 bases aligning to TRBD2. This clonotype was sampled from an adult with mismatch repair-deficient cancer. In DNA, the CDR3 is TGTGCCAGCAGCCCCACTAGCGGCACAGATACGCAGTATTTT. Translated, it gives CASSPTSGTDTQYF.